This T cell receptor beta chain was recovered during a study of blood T cells in healthy people across ages (dated by TCRdb to between 2015 and 2017). Regarding the complete study: In model experiments, roughly one uniquely barcoded TCR beta cDNA molecule per two T cells was captured by template switching. Four age groups were formed from the donors: young (average approximately 16 years), middle-aged (approximately 40), aged (roughly 56) and long-lived (82). Age-related changes in TCR beta repertoire diversity were measured in the study by deep sequencing normalized with unique cDNA molecular identifiers. To avoid experimental bias, donors of different ages were distributed randomly across sequencing lanes. For two donors (one aged 18 to 30 and one aged 80 or older), the study analyzed two additional independent replicas of 1 million unique cDNA reads from the same blood draw.

According to the germline V gene (reference sequence), CDR1 reads DFQATT and CDR2 reads SNEGSKA. V gives up 0 bases and J gives up 8 bases, and the segment between their germline ends measures 5 bases. CDR3 length: 12 amino acids, cysteine to phenylalanine. Solely the CDR3 DNA is kept, with 36 bases framed from the first base. Turning to this clonotype: Its antigen is still unknown. Per-base quality was not reported, and no clone a single base away is much larger than it.

The paper's findings and limits, for the study overall: Compared with the aged group, the long-lived group had more naive CD4+ T cells, fewer expanded clones and increased TCR diversity, suggesting age selection. A strong correlation was found between observed TCR beta diversity and the percentage of naive T cells measured by flow cytometry. As age increased, observed TCR beta diversity per million T cells dropped in a roughly linear way, and a significant reduction was already evident by age 40. The CMV infection status of donors was not known, potentially confounding age-related changes in expanded clonotypes. Estimates of total diversity based on one million sequenced T cells were considered lower bounds and underestimates. Because profiling used bulk unsorted PBMCs, naive and antigen-experienced compartments could not be compared conclusively.

Libraries were prepared through 5' RACE. For sequencing, an Illumina HiSeq 2500 was employed. The second PCR ran for about 7 to 11 cycles and used a J-beta primer mix along with a sample-barcoded 5' primer. Each TCR beta cDNA molecule received a unique molecular identifier from a template-switch 5' adaptor carrying 12 random nucleotides. At least 2.5 million CDR3-containing paired-end reads were obtained from each sample. First-strand cDNA was synthesized from all RNA with the Mint cDNA synthesis kit, primed by a TRBC-specific oligonucleotide. All cDNA was treated with uracil-DNA glycosylase and then went through a first 18-cycle PCR with the universal primers M1SS and BC2_uni_R. Per the authors' processing: For normalization, 1 million high-quality reads were randomly selected from each sample, with every read carrying a distinct molecular identifier. Instead of being binned into consensus sequences, reads that shared molecular identifiers were thrown out. MiTCR, run with a Q25 quality threshold and the strictest error-elimination algorithm, handled CDR3 identification, clonotype clustering and error correction. A nonparametric unseen species model with Euler transformation was used to estimate a lower bound on total TCR beta diversity. TCRdb trimmed public reads at Q25 via fastp, called clones via MiXCR and kept in-frame beta chains. One record per CDR3 amino acid sequence lists the most common genes and DNA. For this entry, the V and J calls and clone size follow TCRdb and not the study's own pipeline. In this sample the table shows about 1.1 million distinct CDR3 sequences, 35% to 40% of which occur a single time. The ten top clones hold about an eighth of the sample.

The donors were 40 or so Caucasian individuals from Russia, aged roughly 6 to 100 years, who were systemically healthy. Each donor gave roughly 9 milliliters of peripheral blood, drawn into EDTA-treated Vacutainer tubes. Ficoll-Paque density-gradient centrifugation was used to isolate PBMCs, with at least 6.5 million per sample. Total RNA, at least 5 micrograms per sample, was extracted from PBMCs with Trizol reagent. Naive CD45RAhigh/CD27high T cell percentages were measured by flow cytometry on a PBMC aliquot from every donor. This receptor was taken from a man between 18 and 29 years old in good health. The specimen sequenced was blood. Here the chain combines TRBV20-1 and TRBJ1-6; no D segment can be confidently identified. The CDR3 region reads CSARDQDSPLHF. In nucleotides, the sequence is TGCAGTGCTAGAGATCAAGATTCACCCCTCCACTTT.